The 18 T cell receptor beta chains below all came from one sample that was sequenced in a study of vaccination effects on CD4 cells after COVID-19. Isolating CD4+ T cells followed about 11 days of culture. Two doses of either BNT162b2 or mRNA-1273 were given to each participant. Data came from immunoSEQ multiplex PCR; TCRdb stores just in-frame clones and leaves some out. The sample has about 73,000 clones, around 70% seen once. Antigens of these TCRs are unknown. Sequencing used CD4+ T cells from PBMCs cultured without peptide, obtained after COVID-19 vaccination. All receptors derive from a human donor who received a COVID-19 vaccine.

The sample holds a few counts of this clone. V and J are TRBV28 and TRBJ2-7; D is perhaps TRBD2 (6 bases). Germline CDR1 MDHEN, CDR2 SYDVKM. The CDR3 runs 13 residues. The V and J ends lost 3 bases and 6 bases respectively, with 12 bases between them. The CDR3 reads CASSFQGSGEQYV. The CDR3 DNA reads as TGTGCCAGCAGTTTTCAGGGTAGCGGCGAGCAGTACGTC.

This chain uses TRBV4-1 with TRBJ2-5; TRBD1 or TRBD2 may be the D gene (5 bases each). The V gene's germline CDR1 is MGHRA and CDR2 YSYEKL. The length of the CDR3 is 14 residues. The V and J ends lost 4 bases and 5 bases respectively, with 14 bases between them. The CDR3 region is CASSPVGVAETQYF. DNA for the CDR3: TGCGCCAGCAGCCCAGTGGGGGTGGCCGAGACCCAGTACTTC.

The chain carries TRBV4-3 and TRBJ1-2; D is ambiguous. The CDR3 has 16 residues. Germline lookup yields CDR1 LGHNA and CDR2 YSLEER. V was pared by 1 base and J by 2 bases, with 14 bases between. The CDR3 is CASSQVRGSQNYGYTF. The CDR3 DNA sequence: TGCGCCAGCAGCCAAGTTAGAGGGAGTCAAAACTATGGCTACACCTTC.

The chain employs TRBV6-2 or TRBV6-3 and TRBJ1-5, with TRBD1 as a possible D gene (5 bases). The germline V gene has CDR1 MNHEY and CDR2 SVGEGT. The CDR3 loop spans 14 amino acids. Deletions cut 4 bases from V and 4 bases from J, with 11 bases between. The CDR3 DNA reads TGTGCCAGCAGTTCTGGGGGTTCGAATCAGCCCCAGCATTTT. This sequence encodes CASSSGGSNQPQHF.

Only one count was recorded for this clone. The chain recombines TRBV7-2 with TRBJ2-3, with 7 bases fitting TRBD2. The CDR3 runs to 14 residues. Germline CDR1 is SGHTA and CDR2 is FQGNSA. The J segment lost 5 bases and the V segment lost 6 bases, leaving 8 bases of the junction unmatched. Here the CDR3 DNA reads TGTGCCAGCAGTTACAGACGGGGGGAAGATACGCAGTATTTT. This encodes CASSYRRGEDTQYF.

The CDR3 sequence: CASNSGTEAFF. The CDR3, as DNA: TGTGCCAGCAACTCCGGGACTGAAGCTTTCTTT. This rearrangement joins TRBV3-1 (or the pseudogene TRBV3-2) to TRBJ1-1, with no clear D. Trimming shortened V by 7 bases and J by 5 bases, and 8 bases separated the two germline ends. The germline V gene has CDR1 LGHDT and CDR2 YNNKEL (reference sequence). The CDR3 is 11 amino acids.

This clone was seen once. This sequence joins TRBV11-2 and TRBJ1-4; a weak D match, TRBD1 (6 bases). V was trimmed by 1 base and J by 3 bases, leaving 9 bases between them. Germline lookup yields CDR1 SGHAT and CDR2 FQNNGV. The CDR3 is made up of 15 amino acids. CDR3 DNA: TGTGCCAGCAGCTTAGGCGGACAGCCTAATGAAAAACTGTTTTTT. Its translation: CASSLGGQPNEKLFF.

The chain joins TRBV24-1 to TRBJ2-1; 7 bases are a match to TRBD1. This CDR3 spans 15 amino acids. The junction had 7 bases not matched to a gene; V was cut back by 9 bases and J by 0 bases. CDR1 is KGHDR and CDR2 is SFDVKD in the germline V gene. CDR3 sequence reads: CATARQGFSYNEQFF. CDR3 sequence (DNA): TGTGCCACCGCTAGACAGGGATTCTCCTACAATGAGCAGTTCTTC.

Only one count was recorded for this clone. The chain employs TRBV20-1 and TRBJ1-2, with TRBD1 matching 7 bases. This CDR3 contains 11 residues. J was trimmed by 7 bases and V by 4 bases; bases with no gene match: 3. Germline V gene sequence: CDR1 DFQATT, CDR2 SNEGSKA (reference sequence). CDR3 amino acids: CSAKEGAGYTF. CDR3 DNA sequence: TGCAGTGCTAAGGAGGGGGCTGGCTACACCTTC.

This chain joins TRBV4-1 and TRBJ1-5; TRBD1 aligns across 7 bases. The CDR3 spans 16 residues. Unmatched junction bases numbered 6, after V lost 1 base and J lost 3 bases. From germline, CDR1 is MGHRA and CDR2 YSYEKL. CDR3 DNA sequence: TGCGCCAGCAGCCAAGCCCAGGGGGACGACAATCAGCCCCAGCATTTT. Translated, it gives CASSQAQGDDNQPQHF.

This clone appeared a few times. The chain recombines TRBV7-6 with TRBJ2-7; no clear D. Per germline, CDR1 SGHVS and CDR2 FNYEAQ. V shed 4 bases and J shed 1 base, with 5 bases lying between them. This CDR3 has 12 residues. The CDR3 reads CASSSVSYEQYV. The CDR3, as DNA: TGTGCCAGCAGCTCAGTATCCTACGAGCAGTACGTC.

The table lists this clone with a count of one. The J gene is TRBJ2-5, the V gene TRBV5-1; TRBD2 matches at 11 bases. Germline values: CDR1 SGHRS, CDR2 YFSETQ. CDR3 length: 15 amino acids. The junction had 11 bases not matched to a gene; V was cut back by 6 bases and J by 7 bases. The CDR3: CASTASGGLQGTQYF. The CDR3, as DNA: TGCGCCAGCACGGCTAGCGGGGGGTTGCAGGGGACCCAGTACTTC.

The rearrangement links TRBV5-1 to TRBJ2-7; TRBD2 aligns across 9 bases. The V and J ends lost 4 bases and 3 bases, in that order; junction bases with no gene match: 8. The germline V gene encodes CDR1 SGHRS and CDR2 YFSETQ. The CDR3 is made up of 15 amino acids. The CDR3 nucleotides read TGCGCCAGCAGCCCGGGTGGGACTAGCTTCTACGAGCAGTACGTC. Amino acid sequence: CASSPGGTSFYEQYV.

On this clone: The DNA is omitted, as the CDR3 cannot be located on it reliably, and the CDR3 follows TCRdb's listing. This sequence joins TRBV7-2 and TRBJ2-7; no check of the table's D call, TRBD2, against the DNA was made. Germline-derived CDR1 and CDR2 are SGHTA and FQGNSA. With termini counted, the CDR3 has 13 amino acids. The CDR3: CASSFGGGTRQDV.

This sequence joins TRBV12-3 or TRBV12-4 and TRBJ2-1; D is uncertain. Trimming shortened V by 3 bases and J by 7 bases, and 10 bases separated the two germline ends. The CDR3 length is 13 residues. This chain's CDR3 is CASSLFRSNEQFF. The DNA of the CDR3 is TGTGCCAGCAGTTTGTTTAGGTCTAATGAGCAGTTCTTC.

This rearrangement joins TRBV20-1 to TRBJ1-2, with D maybe TRBD1 (6 bases). The V gene lost 8 bases and the J gene lost 4 bases, with 11 bases spanning the gap. Germline V gene sequence: CDR1 DFQATT, CDR2 SNEGSKA (reference sequence). The CDR3 is made up of 11 amino acids. CDR3 sequence reads: CSSGGSYGYTF. The CDR3 coding sequence is TGCAGTTCCGGGGGCAGCTATGGCTACACCTTC.

The chain carries TRBV18 and TRBJ2-5; D may be TRBD1 (6 bases). The V gene lost 6 bases and the J gene lost 4 bases, with 15 bases spanning the gap. Germline assignment: CDR1 KGHSH and CDR2 LQKENI. The CDR3 extends over 14 amino acids. The DNA of the CDR3 is TGTGCCAGCTCGCCCCGACAGGTTCTAGAGACCCAGTACTTC. It yields the protein CASSPRQVLETQYF.

This clone was observed once. CDR3 amino acids: CASSIGTQYF. As DNA, the CDR3 is TGTGCCAGCAGTATTGGGACCCAGTACTTC. V usage is TRBV2 and J usage is TRBJ2-5; D is unclear. The CDR3 spans 10 residues. The germline CDR1 and CDR2 sequences are SNHLY and FYNNEI. Trimming pared 5 bases from V and 7 bases from J, leaving 5 bases between.